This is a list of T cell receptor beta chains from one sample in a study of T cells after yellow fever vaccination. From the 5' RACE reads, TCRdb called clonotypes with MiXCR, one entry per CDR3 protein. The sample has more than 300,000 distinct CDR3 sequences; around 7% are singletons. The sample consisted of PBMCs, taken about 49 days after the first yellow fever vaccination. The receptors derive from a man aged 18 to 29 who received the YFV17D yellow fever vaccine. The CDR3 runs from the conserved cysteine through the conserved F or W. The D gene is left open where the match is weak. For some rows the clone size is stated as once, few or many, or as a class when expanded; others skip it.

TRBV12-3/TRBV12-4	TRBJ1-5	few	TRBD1	TGTGCCAGCAGTACCGGACAGGGGGCACCTAATCAGCCCCAGCATTTT	CASSTGQGAPNQPQHF
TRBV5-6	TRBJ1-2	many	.	TGTGCCAGCAGCTTCAATGATGGCTACACCTTC	CASSFNDGYTF
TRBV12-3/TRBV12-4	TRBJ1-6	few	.	TGTGCCAGCAGTTTAGCGACGGCTAATTCACCCCTCCACTTT	CASSLATANSPLHF
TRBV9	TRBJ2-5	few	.	TGTGCCAGCAGTGAAACCGGGGTTCAAGAGACCCAGTACTTC	CASSETGVQETQYF
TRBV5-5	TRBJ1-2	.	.	TGTGCCAGCAGCGAAGGACATAACTATGGCTACACCTTC	CASSEGHNYGYTF
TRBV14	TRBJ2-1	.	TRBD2	TGTGCCAGCAGCCAAGATTTTGGTAGCGGGCGTGAGCAGTTCTTC	CASSQDFGSGREQFF
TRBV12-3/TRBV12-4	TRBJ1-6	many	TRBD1	TGTGCCAGCAGTTTGGGTGGGACAGGGGATTCACCCCTCCACTTT	CASSLGGTGDSPLHF
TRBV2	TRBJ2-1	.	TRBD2	TGTGCCAGCAGCTTCTTTCGGGGGGGAAACAATGAGCAGTTCTTC	CASSFFRGGNNEQFF
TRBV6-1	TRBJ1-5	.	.	TGTGCCAGCAGTCTCGGGACGGATAGCAATCAGCCCCAGCATTTT	CASSLGTDSNQPQHF
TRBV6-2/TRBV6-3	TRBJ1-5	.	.	TGTGCCAGCAGTTACCCCGGCAGGGCAAATCAGCCCCAGCATTTT	CASSYPGRANQPQHF
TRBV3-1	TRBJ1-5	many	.	TGTGCCAGCAGCCAAGGGGCTTTAAGCAATCAGCCCCAGCATTTT	CASSQGALSNQPQHF
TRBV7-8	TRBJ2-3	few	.	TGTGCCAGCAGCTTCCCCGGGACGCCGAGGACTGTTAGCACAGATACGCAGTATTTT	CASSFPGTPRTVSTDTQYF
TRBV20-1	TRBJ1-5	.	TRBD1	TGCAGTGCCGGGACAGGACACAATCAGCCCCAGCATTTT	CSAGTGHNQPQHF
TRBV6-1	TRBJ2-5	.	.	TGTGCCAGCAGCTTGAGACCTGGCAGGGGCTTTCAAGAGACCCAGTACTTC	CASSLRPGRGFQETQYF
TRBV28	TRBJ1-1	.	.	TGTGCCAGCAGTCCGAGGGTGGCTGAAGCTTTCTTT	CASSPRVAEAFF
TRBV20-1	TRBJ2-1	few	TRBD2	TGCAGTGCCACAACACCTCTCGCGGGGGTAAATGAGCAGTTCTTC	CSATTPLAGVNEQFF
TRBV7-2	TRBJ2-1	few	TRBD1	TGTGCCAGCAGCAGGCGACAGGGTTTCGATGAGCAGTTCTTC	CASSRRQGFDEQFF
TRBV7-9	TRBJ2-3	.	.	TGTGCCAGCAGCTTCAAGCCGGATACGCAGTATTTT	CASSFKPDTQYF
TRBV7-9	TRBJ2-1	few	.	TGTGCCAGCAGCCCCCAGTTCTTC	CASSPQFF
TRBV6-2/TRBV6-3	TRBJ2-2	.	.	TGTGCCAGCAGTCGGACCCGGGGGTGGACCGGGGAGCTGTTTTTT	CASSRTRGWTGELFF
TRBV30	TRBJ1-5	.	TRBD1	TGTGCCTGGAGCTCATCGGGACAGGGACGCCAGCCCCAGCATTTT	CAWSSSGQGRQPQHF
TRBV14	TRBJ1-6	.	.	TGTGCCAGCAGCCGACAGAGCTCCTATAATTCACCCCTCCACTTT	CASSRQSSYNSPLHF
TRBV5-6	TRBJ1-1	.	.	TGTGCCAGCAGCGTGGGATCTGGGACTGAAGCTTTCTTT	CASSVGSGTEAFF
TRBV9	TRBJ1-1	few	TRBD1	TGTGCCAGCAGCGAGGCCGGGACAGGGAAGACTGAAGCTTTCTTT	CASSEAGTGKTEAFF
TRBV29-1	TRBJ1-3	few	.	TGCAGCGTTTCAGACAGTTCTGGAAACACCATATATTTT	CSVSDSSGNTIYF
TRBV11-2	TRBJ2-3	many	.	TGTGCCAGCAGCCGCCTGGCGGGGACGTCAGATACGCAGTATTTT	CASSRLAGTSDTQYF
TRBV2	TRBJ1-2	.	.	TGTGCCAGCAGTGGTCAGGAAACCTTTAGCTATGGCTACACCTTC	CASSGQETFSYGYTF
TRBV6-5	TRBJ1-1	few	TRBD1	TGTGCCAGCAGTTACTCGAGATACAGGGGGCTCGACACTGAAGCTTTCTTT	CASSYSRYRGLDTEAFF
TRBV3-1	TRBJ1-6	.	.	TGTGCCTCCTGCCAAGGGAGAAAGGGAAGCTCCTATAATTCACCCCTCCACTTT	CASCQGRKGSSYNSPLHF
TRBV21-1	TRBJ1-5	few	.	TGTGCCAGGGACGCAAGAAGACCCAGGAAGCCCCAGCATTTT	CARDARRPRKPQHF
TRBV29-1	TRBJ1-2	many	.	TGCAGCGTTGAAGGGGTCGACTTACTGAGGGGCTACACCTTC	CSVEGVDLLRGYTF
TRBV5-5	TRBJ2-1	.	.	TGTGCCAGCAGCTTGGGCCCAGGCGGGGCTTCCTACAATGAGCAGTTCTTC	CASSLGPGGASYNEQFF
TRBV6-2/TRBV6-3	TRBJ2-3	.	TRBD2	TGTGCCAGCAGCGGGAGGAAACGCACAGATACGCAGTATTTT	CASSGRKRTDTQYF